Reported below is one T cell receptor beta chain. With a constant-region primer, TCR beta cDNA was made from approximately 500 ng of total RNA. Investigators got TCR beta libraries out of three nested multiplex PCR rounds, done with slightly modified ARM-PCR. Amplification in the first two PCR rounds was performed using TRBV1-TRBV30 forward primers and a C-beta reverse primer for approximately 10 cycles each. From the multiplex PCR reads, TCRdb called clonotypes with MiXCR, one entry per CDR3 protein. The sample lists 180,000 or so distinct CDR3 sequences, over 45% seen once, with approximately 68% in the top ten. This record comes from a study of tumor-infiltrating lymphocytes in primary liver carcinoma. The researchers obtained blood RNA from unsorted whole blood and also extracted germline DNA. No treatment had been given to the patients, who were chronically infected with HBV. They drew 4 to 4.5 milliliters of peripheral blood before surgery.

The CDR3 runs 16 residues. Germline lookup yields CDR1 MGHRA and CDR2 YSYEKL. With V trimmed by 1 base and J by 2 bases, 7 bases remained unmatched. The rearrangement uses TRBV4-1 and TRBJ1-1, with 7 bases lining up with TRBD1. This clonotype was obtained from a man between 40 and 49 years old with primary liver carcinoma and hepatitis B virus infection. The sample comprised peripheral blood. The CDR3 coding sequence is TGCGCCAGCAGCCAAGGGCCAGGGGGACCTAACACTGAAGCTTTCTTT. It is translated as CASSQGPGGPNTEAFF.